A single sample is the source of the 28 T cell receptor beta chains below, sequenced in a study of cytomegalovirus exposure and HLA in healthy donors. The PCR used 60 Vbeta and 13 Jbeta primers. Profiling relied on immunoSEQ multiplex PCR, and the TCRdb table lists in-frame clones only, not all of them. The repertoire holds under 150,000 clones, with approximately 82% as singletons. The specimen sequenced was PBMCs. These TCRs come from a man aged 25-45 years in good health and CMV-seropositive.

J is TRBJ1-4 and V is TRBV19; no definite D call. Trimming left V 3 bases short and J 3 bases short, with 11 bases between. The length of the CDR3 is 15 residues. Germline CDR1 is LNHDA and CDR2 is SQIVND (reference sequence). CDR3 in DNA: TGTGCCAGTAGTATTCCGGTTCGGGCTAATGAAAAACTGTTTTTT. Its translation is CASSIPVRANEKLFF.

This rearrangement joins TRBV18 to TRBJ2-3; 10 bases map to TRBD1. The CDR3 has 13 amino acids. The germline V gene encodes CDR1 KGHSH and CDR2 LQKENI. The V gene end was trimmed by 3 bases and the J gene end by 11 bases; junction bases not matched to a gene: 5. The CDR3 sequence: CASSPGQGIEQYF. The CDR3 DNA reads as TGTGCCAGCTCACCGGGACAGGGGATAGAGCAGTATTTT. Based on the CDR3 plus reference TRBV18 and TRBJ2-3, the full variable domain is NAGVMQNPRHLVRRRGQEARLRCSPMKGHSHVYWYRQLPEEGLKFMVYLQKENIIDESGMPKERFSAEFPKEGPSILRIQQVVRGDSAAYFCASSPGQGIEQYFGPGTRLTVL.

The V and J genes are TRBV9 and TRBJ2-3, with 10 bases fitting TRBD2. Germline V gene lookup returns CDR1 SGDLS and CDR2 YYNGEE. V lost 2 bases and J lost 9; bases outside the gene matches: 12. The CDR3 totals 16 residues. CDR3 sequence (DNA): TGTGCCAGCAGCGTTTTTTCGAGCGGGAGGGAGGGGACGCAGTATTTT. Encoded protein: CASSVFSSGREGTQYF.

The chain combines TRBV19 with TRBJ1-1, with 7 bases identical to TRBD1. Trimming removed 9 bases from V and 5 bases from J; junction bases left unmatched: 18. The length of the CDR3 is 16 residues. Germline assignment: CDR1 LNHDA and CDR2 SQIVND (reference sequence). The CDR3 bases are TGTGCCAGCCTCCCCGGACAGGAGGTATGGTGGACTGAAGCTTTCTTT. This gives the protein CASLPGQEVWWTEAFF.

This clone was recorded only once. The chain has TRBV6-5 and TRBJ1-2, with 7 nucleotides matching TRBD1. V gave up 6 bases and J gave up 3 bases; unmatched junction bases: 7. CDR3 size: 14 residues. From germline, CDR1 is MNHEY and CDR2 SVGAGI. The CDR3 here is CASRYRGTDYGYTF. The CDR3 DNA reads as TGTGCCAGCAGGTACAGGGGCACCGACTATGGCTACACCTTC.

This chain links TRBV5-1 with TRBJ2-5, with D possibly TRBD1 on 5 matching bases. V was pared by 4 bases and J by 1 base, with 11 bases between. Germline values: CDR1 SGHRS, CDR2 YFSETQ. The CDR3 runs 14 residues. Written as DNA, the CDR3 is TGCGCCAGCAGCCGAATAGGGGTCCAAGAGACCCAGTACTTC. Amino acids: CASSRIGVQETQYF.

The CDR3 loop is CASRSAAGSPLHF. The CDR3 DNA follows: TGCGCCAGCAGATCGGCCGCGGGGTCACCCCTCCACTTT. The V gene is TRBV10-2, the J gene TRBJ1-6; D is unresolved. This CDR3 has 13 amino acids. The V and J ends lost 6 bases and 10 bases respectively, with 13 bases between them. Germline assignment: CDR1 WSHSY and CDR2 SAAADI.

The V and J genes are TRBV6-1 and TRBJ2-1, with 7 bases lining up with TRBD1. CDR1 and CDR2 (germline): MNHNS, SASEGT. V lost 5 bases, J lost 2 bases, and 3 bases stayed unmatched. The CDR3 runs 14 residues. CDR3 in amino acids: CASSHRGPYNEQFF. CDR3 DNA: TGTGCCAGCAGTCACAGGGGCCCCTACAATGAGCAGTTCTTC.

CDR3 amino acids: CASSLSGGKDTQYF. As DNA, the CDR3 is TGTGCCAGCAGTTTATCGGGAGGTAAAGATACGCAGTATTTT. V is TRBV27 and J is TRBJ2-3; a weak D match, TRBD2 (6 bases). Germline lookup yields CDR1 MNHEY and CDR2 SMNVEV (reference sequence). The V end was cut by 0 bases, the J end by 5 bases, with 9 bases between. The CDR3 totals 14 residues.

This clone was seen more than once but under ten times. The CDR3 spells CAGAMAGQGALNQPQHF. The CDR3 nucleotides are TGTGCCGGAGCCATGGCGGGGCAGGGGGCCCTCAATCAGCCCCAGCATTTT. This sequence joins TRBV28 and TRBJ1-5; 8 nucleotides match TRBD1. This CDR3 contains 17 residues. The germline V gene encodes CDR1 MDHEN and CDR2 SYDVKM. J gave up 3 bases and V 11 bases, and 18 bases lay outside the gene matches.

This chain links TRBV7-2 with TRBJ2-1; 9 bases agree with TRBD2. The germline CDR1 and CDR2 sequences are SGHTA and FQGNSA. Unmatched junction bases numbered 4, after V lost 6 bases and J lost 7 bases. The CDR3 sequence is 13 residues long. CDR3 region: CASRAGGSNEQFF. In DNA form, the CDR3 reads TGTGCCAGCAGGGCGGGAGGGTCAAATGAGCAGTTCTTC.

This chain links TRBV6-6 with TRBJ2-1; TRBD2 matches 7 bases. With 8 bases clipped from V and 7 bases from J, the junction kept 8 bases outside the gene matches. The CDR3 is 13 amino acids. Germline assignment: CDR1 MNHNY and CDR2 SVGAGI (reference sequence). The CDR3 spells CASVSGVNNEQFF. The CDR3 nucleotides read TGTGCCAGCGTAAGCGGGGTAAATAATGAGCAGTTCTTC.

This chain links TRBV28 with TRBJ2-2; 7 bases agree with TRBD1. This CDR3 is built from 19 residues. J gave up 2 bases and V 5 bases, and 17 bases lay outside the gene matches. Looked up from germline, CDR1 is MDHEN and CDR2 is SYDVKM. For the CDR3, the DNA is TGTGCCAGCAGTCCATATACCCCCCTGGCAGGGGGTAACACCGGGGAGCTGTTTTTT. Amino acid sequence: CASSPYTPLAGGNTGELFF.

This rearrangement joins TRBV18 to TRBJ1-4; 9 bases map to TRBD1. CDR1 is KGHSH and CDR2 is LQKENI in the germline V gene. The CDR3 covers 16 residues. Losses at the gene ends were 5 bases for V and 0 bases for J; bases not matched to a gene: 4. CDR3 coding DNA: TGTGCCAGCTCATCCGGACAGGGGTCAACTAATGAAAAACTGTTTTTT. Translating it yields CASSSGQGSTNEKLFF.

V is TRBV6-5 and J is TRBJ2-3, with TRBD2 matching 9 bases. Trimming removed 2 bases from V and 2 bases from J; junction bases left unmatched: 2. CDR1 is MNHEY, CDR2 SVGAGI, per germline. CDR3 length: 15 amino acids. DNA for the CDR3: TGTGCCAGCAGTTACGCTAGCGGGGCCACAGATACGCAGTATTTT. It codes for CASSYASGATDTQYF.

The chain has TRBV7-2 and TRBJ2-3; 7 positions match TRBD2. The CDR3 is made up of 14 amino acids. Unmatched junction bases numbered 5, after V lost 1 base and J lost 7 bases. Germline V gene sequence: CDR1 SGHTA, CDR2 FQGNSA. The CDR3 region is CASSLGGGANTQYF. As DNA, the CDR3 is TGTGCCAGCAGCTTAGGGGGAGGGGCAAATACGCAGTATTTT.

This chain uses TRBV27 with TRBJ1-2, with 7 bases matching TRBD1. Germline CDR1 and CDR2: MNHEY and SMNVEV (reference sequence). The CDR3 runs to 14 residues. J gave up 7 bases and V 5 bases, and 10 bases lay outside the gene matches. The CDR3 reads CASSQTGRFGGYTF. In DNA, the CDR3 is TGTGCCAGCAGTCAGACAGGGAGGTTTGGTGGCTACACCTTC.

The rearrangement links TRBV9 to TRBJ2-2; the D gene is possibly TRBD2 (5 bases). The CDR3 has 13 residues. Germline V CDR1 and CDR2: SGDLS, YYNGEE. Between the trimmed V and J ends, which lost 5 bases and 8 bases, there was a span of 13 bases. CDR3 sequence reads: CASRVSGGGELFF. In nucleotides, the CDR3 is TGTGCCAGCAGAGTGAGCGGTGGGGGGGAGCTGTTTTTT.

J is TRBJ2-1 and V is TRBV19; possible D gene TRBD1, 6 bases. Germline assignment: CDR1 LNHDA and CDR2 SQIVND (reference sequence). CDR3 size: 15 residues. Trimming removed 7 bases at V and 5 bases at J, with 18 bases between. CDR3 in DNA: TGTGCCAGTACCTCATTGGGGGCAAGAAACAATGAGCAGTTCTTC. Translated: CASTSLGARNNEQFF.

The V gene is TRBV7-9, the J gene TRBJ2-3, with D perhaps matching TRBD2 (6 bases). This CDR3 comprises 15 residues. CDR1 SEHNR and CDR2 FQNEAQ come from the germline V gene (reference sequence). V was pared by 2 bases and J by 4 bases, with 13 bases between. The CDR3 DNA sequence: TGTGCCAGCAGCTTAATCGGGGGTCCGTCAGATACGCAGTATTTT. It yields the protein CASSLIGGPSDTQYF.

This chain connects TRBV7-3 to TRBJ2-3; TRBD2 agrees at 8 bases. This CDR3 is 18 amino acids long. V dropped 0 bases and J dropped 2; count of bases not matched to a gene: 10. Per the germline V gene, CDR1 is SGHTA and CDR2 is FQGTGA. The CDR3 loop is CASSLTPRRGANTDTQYF. CDR3 bases: TGTGCCAGCAGCTTAACACCCCGGCGGGGGGCCAACACAGATACGCAGTATTTT.

This chain links TRBV6-1 with TRBJ1-4, with D hard to call. This CDR3 has 15 amino acids. V lost 4 bases to trimming and J lost 0 bases, with 9 bases between them. Looked up from germline, CDR1 is MNHNS and CDR2 is SASEGT. For the CDR3, the DNA is TGTGCCAGCAGTGGGAACAGCCCAACTAATGAAAAACTGTTTTTT. Encoded protein: CASSGNSPTNEKLFF.

As DNA, the CDR3 is TGTGCCAGCAGTTCTCTCCCAGGGGGAACCTACGAGCAGTACTTC. This gives the protein CASSSLPGGTYEQYF. The chain links TRBV6-5 to TRBJ2-7, with 7 bases identical to TRBD1. Germline V gene lookup returns CDR1 MNHEY and CDR2 SVGAGI. V dropped 4 bases and J dropped 2; count of bases not matched to a gene: 8. CDR3 length: 15 amino acids.

As for this clone: Other DNA variants within this sample encode the same CDR3. The rearrangement uses TRBV18 and TRBJ1-1, with TRBD1 matching 12 bases. V lost 3 bases and J lost 4; bases outside the gene matches: 3. Germline lookup yields CDR1 KGHSH and CDR2 LQKENI. The CDR3 length is 15 residues. The CDR3 DNA reads as TGTGCCAGCTCACCGGGACAGGGGGCAGGCACTGAAGCTTTCTTT. It specifies CASSPGQGAGTEAFF.

The DNA for the CDR3 is TGTGCCAGCAGTGAATATGTGACAGGGGGATACACCATATATTTT. Amino acids: CASSEYVTGGYTIYF. The chain combines TRBV6-1 with TRBJ1-3, with 9 bases fitting TRBD1. The CDR3 is 15 residues long. CDR1 and CDR2 from the germline V gene are MNHNS and SASEGT. The V and J ends lost 2 bases and 8 bases, in that order; junction bases with no gene match: 7.

This chain connects TRBV29-1 to TRBJ2-2; no firm D call. V lost 4 bases to trimming and J lost 5 bases, with 11 bases between them. This CDR3 spans 13 amino acids. Germline V gene data show CDR1 as SQVTM and CDR2 as ANQGSEA. The CDR3 sequence: CSVGGDGTGELFF. CDR3 in DNA: TGCAGCGTTGGAGGCGATGGGACCGGGGAGCTGTTTTTT.

The chain recombines TRBV6-5 with TRBJ1-6, with D maybe TRBD1 (5 bases). V lost 8 bases to trimming and J lost 10 bases, with 12 bases between them. In germline, CDR1 is MNHEY, CDR2 SVGAGI. CDR3 length: 12 amino acids. The chain's CDR3 is CASGQGTSPLHF. The CDR3 nucleotides are TGTGCCAGCGGCCAGGGAACATCACCCCTCCACTTT.

CDR3 in amino acids: CASSPGQGTYNEQFF. CDR3 bases: TGTGCCAGTAGCCCGGGACAGGGTACCTACAATGAGCAGTTCTTC. The genes are TRBV19 and TRBJ2-1; 9 nucleotides align to TRBD1. Looked up from germline, CDR1 is LNHDA and CDR2 is SQIVND (reference sequence). Trimming took 6 bases from V and 2 from J; bases not matched to a gene: 5. The length of the CDR3 is 15 residues.